This T cell receptor beta chain comes out of a study of human T cells and chemical hapten exposure (dated by TCRdb to the early 2020s). For the study in its entirety: For sensitization, 2% DPC in acetone was applied to a 2 cm by 2 cm area of upper inner arm skin. Patch testing was performed on the upper back with Finn chambers containing 0.01% DPC, and the patch tests were scored after 6 days according to International Contact Dermatitis Research Group standards. Approximately 28 alopecia patients gave blood for TCR sequencing at one to four time points (pre-sensitization, 2, 6 and 24 weeks). Weekly therapeutic DPC doses were additionally applied to the scalp of patients throughout the approximately 23-week study period. Peripheral blood TCR repertoire changes were tracked in vivo in alopecia patients during primary and secondary sensitization to the hapten diphenylcyclopropenone (DPC). Libraries were pooled for sequencing, and per-sample TCR yields varied mainly because of small differences in library volumes within the pool. Blood samples were taken from patients before sensitization (week 0) and at 2, 6 and about 24 weeks after DPC sensitization. The mostly female patient cohort included alopecia areata with under or over 50% scalp involvement, alopecia totalis and alopecia universalis. Broad study findings and their caveats: DPC sensitization did not change how many TCRs were above 1 in 1000 frequency, and no evidence was found of alterations in global repertoire structure. Compared with pre-sensitization or healthy control sets, expanded TCRs formed significantly more large CDR3 similarity clusters, which is consistent with antigen-driven responses. A positive correlation was found between the number of PT1 expanded TCRs and patch test score, with significance reached at thresholds 8, 16 and 32 but not 4. Repeated subsampling changed both the strength of the expansion versus patch-test correlation and the threshold at which the correlation became significant. Because all patients had alopecia, a presumed autoimmune disease, the immune response of the patients might differ from that of healthy individuals.

Concerning this clonotype: What antigen it recognizes has not been identified. Per-base quality was not reported, and no clone a single base away is much larger than it.

From a lookup of the germline V gene, CDR1 and CDR2 are SGHTA and FQGTGA. Spanning cysteine to phenylalanine, the CDR3 consists of 13 amino acids. CDR3 DNA only is kept here, 39 bases in frame from base 1. V was cut back by 2 bases and J by 2 bases, leaving a gap of 6 bases between them. Library generation was performed with RACE. Sequencing was carried out with a NextSeq 500. During library preparation, unique molecular identifiers were attached to individual cDNA molecules so that TCRs could be counted in a quantitative, reproducible way. For every blood RNA sample, sequencing covered both the TCR alpha and TCR beta chains. In the paper's pipeline: A median of about 87,000 TCRs per sample was observed, with a range of about 20,000 to 700,000. V, J and CDR3 annotation of the TCR reads was carried out using the Decombinator software suite. To make PS versus PT1 abundance plots, every sample was subsampled to the same number of TCRs (28,000). Expanded TCRs were defined as absent before sensitization and observed at least eight times at the 2-week time point. TCRdb took the public reads, trimmed them with fastp at Q25, ran MiXCR for clone calling and kept in-frame beta chains. Identical CDR3 proteins give one entry, which carries the most common genes and DNA. The authors' filters were not applied to this entry. Here the sample has 250,000 or so distinct CDR3 sequences; approximately 7.5% occur a single time. The top ten clonotypes cover more than 0.95% of the sample.

The time point label on this specimen signifies: pre-sensitization, week 0. The treatment or condition tag for this specimen amounts to: therapeutic diphenylcyclopropenone sensitization with weekly scalp DPC. At every patch-test visit, the blood draw took place before the patch test was put on. Patients were considered eligible if aged 18 to 70, diagnosed with alopecia and deemed suitable for DPC therapy, and patients were excluded if pregnant. Total RNA was extracted from unfractionated whole blood that had been collected in Tempus Blood RNA tubes. Sequenced material: whole blood, taken in connection with sensitization to the hapten diphenylcyclopropenone (DPC). The sequence joins TRBV7-3 to TRBJ1-1; the D gene identity is not certain. The clonotype comes from a man aged 18 to 29 with alopecia areata. Some clones in this sample may be carry-over from other donors' samples. The DNA sequence reads TGTGCCAGCAGCTTAGATTTCAACACTGAAGCTTTCTTT. It encodes CASSLDFNTEAFF.